This is a list of T cell receptor beta chains from one sample in a study of response to subunit inactivated influenza vaccine. TCRdb fed the RT-PCR reads into MiXCR, producing one record per CDR3 protein. The sample consists of 750,000 to 850,000 distinct CDR3 sequences, approximately 17% of them appearing once. This sample comprised PBMCs from blood, obtained about 5 days after vaccination. Every receptor here comes from a man aged 45 to 65 who received an inactivated influenza vaccine. CDR3s include the opening cysteine and the closing phenylalanine or tryptophan.

V: TRBV12-3/TRBV12-4; J: TRBJ2-1; CDR3: CASTLLAGASNEQFF
V: TRBV7-9; J: TRBJ1-1; CDR3: CASKTGENTEAFF
V: TRBV29-1; J: TRBJ1-2; CDR3: CSVDDYGYTF
V: TRBV7-9; J: TRBJ2-1; CDR3: CASSLGGWTNYNEQFF
V: TRBV4-2; J: TRBJ1-4; CDR3: CASSRQDPNEKLFF
V: TRBV12-3/TRBV12-4; J: TRBJ2-3; CDR3: CASSVTSGGDTQYF
V: TRBV12-3/TRBV12-4; J: TRBJ2-7; CDR3: CASSTQWYEQYF
V: TRBV28; J: TRBJ2-5; CDR3: CASSGRVGKKTQYF
V: TRBV27; J: TRBJ2-1; CDR3: CASSLASVYNEQFF
V: TRBV4-3; J: TRBJ2-3; CDR3: CASSQVHGRADTQYF
V: TRBV11-1; J: TRBJ2-2; CDR3: CASSLAFLPGQGIGELFF
V: TRBV2; J: TRBJ2-2; CDR3: CANNRQGWNTGELFF
V: TRBV20-1; J: TRBJ2-5; CDR3: CSASRLAGVAAGETQYF
V: TRBV7-2; J: TRBJ2-2; CDR3: CASSGNRRGAGELFF
V: TRBV4-3; J: TRBJ1-2; CDR3: CASSQDVSQGAYGYTF
V: TRBV20-1; J: TRBJ2-1; CDR3: CSVSRLAVIYNEQFF
V: TRBV3-1; J: TRBJ1-2; CDR3: CASSQGPQGNGYTF
V: TRBV7-8; J: TRBJ2-3; CDR3: CASSSPQSRTDTQYF
V: TRBV6-5; J: TRBJ2-1; CDR3: CASSYSGTGPNEQFF
V: TRBV2; J: TRBJ2-2; CDR3: CASSTLGQGLFF
V: TRBV9; J: TRBJ2-7; CDR3: CASSVGMGLSGEQYF
V: TRBV10-3; J: TRBJ2-3; CDR3: CAISEGRRATDTQYF
V: TRBV5-1; J: TRBJ2-2; CDR3: CASRENPGGWTGELFF
V: TRBV6-1; J: TRBJ1-2; CDR3: CASSDRDRSYGYTF
V: TRBV10-3; J: TRBJ2-2; CDR3: CATIRELLNTGELFF
V: TRBV29-1; J: TRBJ2-1; CDR3: CSVEGERSSYNEQFF
V: TRBV7-9; J: TRBJ1-4; CDR3: CASSSAGRGRGKEKLFF
V: TRBV28; J: TRBJ2-5; CDR3: CASSPLTRTGNVPETQYF
V: TRBV4-1; J: TRBJ1-2; CDR3: CASSQGRDRINGYTF
V: TRBV12-3/TRBV12-4; J: TRBJ2-7; CDR3: CASSLRGASEQYF
V: TRBV27; J: TRBJ2-7; CDR3: CASSSAPGRTYEQYF
V: TRBV12-3/TRBV12-4; J: TRBJ2-3; CDR3: CASSFLFRTDTQYF
V: TRBV24-1; J: TRBJ2-2; CDR3: CATSDSVTPELFF
V: TRBV12-3/TRBV12-4; J: TRBJ2-1; CDR3: CASSLARTSYNEQFF
V: TRBV28; J: TRBJ2-2; CDR3: CASSFTSWAGMNTGELFF
V: TRBV7-9; J: TRBJ2-2; CDR3: CASSLSWLAGDAGELFF
V: TRBV12-3/TRBV12-4; J: TRBJ2-7; CDR3: CASSETGGPSYEQYF